This T cell receptor beta chain was identified in a study of shared clonotypes between healthy human individuals. Germline assignment: CDR1 SGHAT and CDR2 FQNNGV. The germline V and J ends were trimmed by 5 bases and 5 bases, with 22 bases remaining between them. The CDR3 is made up of 16 amino acids. Whole-study results and caveats: Collection of samples was limited to blood; tissue repertoires likely differ.

Researchers partitioned CD4+ cells into CD45RA+ naive and CD45RA-negative memory subsets. This clone showed up just a few times. What it recognizes is unknown. TCRdb's copy holds only in-frame clones and misses some; the assay was immunoSEQ multiplex PCR. The repertoire holds over a million clones, more than 75% seen once, with 0.5% to 0.65% in the top ten. Sequencing was performed on memory CD4+ T cells from PBMCs. Subset noted: CD45RA-negative fraction. This clonotype was sampled from a man younger than 35 in good health. Some clones in this sample may be carry-over from other donors' samples. The chain couples TRBV11-2 to TRBJ2-7; D possibly corresponds to TRBD1 (6 bases). The CDR3 DNA is TGTGCCAGCAGCCATTTTGGGGGCGACCGGCCCCACGAGCAGTACTTC. Amino acid sequence: CASSHFGGDRPHEQYF.